The rows below give T cell receptor beta chains drawn from one sample of a study of cytomegalovirus exposure and HLA in healthy donors. Produced via immunoSEQ multiplex PCR; TCRdb's table is partial and in-frame only. The data hold about 150,000 clones, with about 86% observed a single time. Sequencing was done on a sample of PBMCs. The receptors come from a human donor in good health. Each CDR3 is given with its conserved first and last residue. Fields, in order: D gene, clone size, J gene, V gene, CDR3 protein, CDR3 DNA. The D gene is left open where the match is weak. Clone size, where shown, is once, few, many, or a class for clones that have expanded.

d_call: -
clone_size: once
j_call: TRBJ2-1
v_call: TRBV6-5
cdr3_aa: CASSYSGSGEQFF
cdr3_nt: TGTGCCAGCAGTTACTCCGGAAGCGGGGAGCAGTTCTTC

d_call: -
clone_size: once
j_call: TRBJ2-7
v_call: TRBV5-6
cdr3_aa: CASTRDSNYEQYF
cdr3_nt: TGTGCCAGCACAAGAGACAGTAACTACGAGCAGTACTTC

d_call: TRBD1
clone_size: -
j_call: TRBJ1-2
v_call: TRBV18
cdr3_aa: CASSPDGTANYGYTF
cdr3_nt: TGTGCCAGCTCACCTGATGGGACAGCTAACTATGGCTACACCTTC

d_call: -
clone_size: -
j_call: TRBJ2-6
v_call: TRBV14
cdr3_aa: CASSQGLEQGTPSGANVLTF
cdr3_nt: TGTGCCAGCAGCCAAGGGTTAGAACAGGGAACTCCCTCTGGGGCCAACGTCCTGACTTTC

d_call: -
clone_size: -
j_call: TRBJ2-7
v_call: TRBV11-2
cdr3_aa: CASSFVQGGREQYF
cdr3_nt: TGTGCCAGCAGCTTTGTACAGGGTGGTCGGGAGCAGTACTTC

d_call: TRBD1
clone_size: -
j_call: TRBJ2-7
v_call: TRBV13
cdr3_aa: CASSGDRGQGNSYEQYF
cdr3_nt: TGTGCCAGCAGCGGAGACCGGGGACAGGGGAACTCCTACGAGCAGTACTTC

d_call: -
clone_size: -
j_call: TRBJ2-2
v_call: TRBV27
cdr3_aa: CASSLYPTGINTGELFF
cdr3_nt: TGTGCCAGCAGTTTGTACCCTACAGGGATAAACACCGGGGAGCTGTTTTTT

d_call: TRBD1
clone_size: -
j_call: TRBJ2-3
v_call: TRBV2
cdr3_aa: CASSGGPDTQYF
cdr3_nt: TGTGCCAGCTCAGGGGGTCCAGATACGCAGTATTTT

d_call: TRBD2
clone_size: few
j_call: TRBJ2-7
v_call: TRBV11-2
cdr3_aa: CATSVGGSSYEQYF
cdr3_nt: TGTGCCACTAGCGTGGGGGGGAGCTCCTACGAGCAGTACTTC

d_call: -
clone_size: -
j_call: TRBJ1-2
v_call: TRBV27
cdr3_aa: CASSLLADRLRWYGYTF
cdr3_nt: TGTGCCAGCAGTTTATTGGCCGACCGGTTGCGGTGGTATGGCTACACCTTC

d_call: TRBD2
clone_size: -
j_call: TRBJ2-5
v_call: TRBV5-4
cdr3_aa: CASSPTTSGQETQYF
cdr3_nt: TGTGCCAGCAGCCCGACGACTAGCGGCCAAGAGACCCAGTACTTC

d_call: TRBD1
clone_size: -
j_call: TRBJ1-6
v_call: TRBV19
cdr3_aa: CASRDRDRGRDSPLHF
cdr3_nt: TGTGCCAGTAGGGACCGGGACAGGGGTAGGGATTCACCCCTCCACTTT

d_call: -
clone_size: few
j_call: TRBJ1-1
v_call: TRBV6-5
cdr3_aa: CASRRGTAVNTEAFF
cdr3_nt: TGTGCCAGCAGAAGGGGGACGGCGGTGAACACTGAAGCTTTCTTT

d_call: -
clone_size: -
j_call: TRBJ1-1
v_call: TRBV28
cdr3_aa: CASSFEGLAFF
cdr3_nt: TGTGCCAGCAGCTTTGAGGGTTTGGCTTTCTTT

d_call: TRBD2
clone_size: -
j_call: TRBJ2-1
v_call: TRBV19
cdr3_aa: CASSRTSGGNNEQFF
cdr3_nt: TGTGCCAGTAGTAGGACTAGCGGAGGGAACAATGAGCAGTTCTTC

d_call: TRBD2
clone_size: -
j_call: TRBJ2-7
v_call: TRBV19
cdr3_aa: CASSTTSANEQYF
cdr3_nt: TGTGCCAGTAGTACGACTAGCGCTAACGAGCAGTACTTC

d_call: -
clone_size: -
j_call: TRBJ1-1
v_call: TRBV9
cdr3_aa: CASSVEGTPYLNTEAFF
cdr3_nt: TGTGCCAGCAGCGTAGAGGGGACACCTTACCTGAACACTGAAGCTTTCTTT

d_call: -
clone_size: once
j_call: TRBJ1-6
v_call: TRBV18
cdr3_aa: CASSPPNPYSYNSPLHF
cdr3_nt: TGTGCCAGCTCACCGCCTAATCCATACTCCTATAATTCACCCCTCCACTTT

d_call: TRBD2
clone_size: -
j_call: TRBJ2-3
v_call: TRBV7-8
cdr3_aa: CASGHPRGLAGSTDTQYF
cdr3_nt: TGTGCCAGCGGACACCCACGCGGGCTAGCGGGGAGCACAGATACGCAGTATTTT

d_call: -
clone_size: -
j_call: TRBJ2-1
v_call: TRBV7-2
cdr3_aa: CASSSSSYNEQFF
cdr3_nt: TGTGCCAGCAGCTCCTCCTCCTACAATGAGCAGTTCTTC

d_call: TRBD2
clone_size: -
j_call: TRBJ2-7
v_call: TRBV11-2
cdr3_aa: CASSSLAGGFEQYF
cdr3_nt: TGTGCCAGCAGCTCCCTAGCGGGAGGTTTCGAGCAGTACTTC

d_call: TRBD1
clone_size: -
j_call: TRBJ2-6
v_call: TRBV29-1
cdr3_aa: CSVAQGQFSGANVLTF
cdr3_nt: TGCAGCGTTGCACAGGGGCAATTCTCTGGGGCCAACGTCCTGACTTTC

d_call: TRBD2
clone_size: -
j_call: TRBJ2-5
v_call: TRBV5-6
cdr3_aa: CASSPRRGGVLRETQYF
cdr3_nt: TGTGCCAGCAGCCCCCGACGGGGGGGGGTCCTTAGGGAGACCCAGTACTTC

d_call: TRBD2
clone_size: -
j_call: TRBJ2-3
v_call: TRBV28
cdr3_aa: CASSFLKGSGKGDTQYF
cdr3_nt: TGTGCCAGCAGTTTCCTTAAGGGTAGCGGGAAGGGAGATACGCAGTATTTT

d_call: TRBD1
clone_size: once
j_call: TRBJ2-2
v_call: TRBV6-5
cdr3_aa: CASSHTGQGSGELFF
cdr3_nt: TGTGCCAGCAGCCATACTGGACAGGGATCCGGGGAGCTGTTTTTT

d_call: -
clone_size: -
j_call: TRBJ2-1
v_call: TRBV18
cdr3_aa: CASSPRGRTSYNEQFF
cdr3_nt: TGTGCCAGCTCACCACGTGGCAGGACTTCCTACAATGAGCAGTTCTTC

d_call: -
clone_size: once
j_call: TRBJ1-6
v_call: TRBV25-1
cdr3_aa: CASSGQNSDSPLHF
cdr3_nt: TGTGCCAGCAGTGGACAGAATTCCGATTCACCCCTCCACTTT

d_call: -
clone_size: -
j_call: TRBJ1-5
v_call: TRBV6-5
cdr3_aa: CASSEDIGQPQHF
cdr3_nt: TGTGCCAGCAGTGAAGACATTGGTCAGCCCCAGCATTTT

d_call: TRBD1
clone_size: -
j_call: TRBJ2-5
v_call: TRBV9
cdr3_aa: CASSVDGTGGTQYF
cdr3_nt: TGTGCCAGCAGCGTAGATGGGACAGGGGGGACCCAGTACTTC

d_call: -
clone_size: once
j_call: TRBJ2-1
v_call: TRBV4-1
cdr3_aa: CASSQLGGGDNEQFF
cdr3_nt: TGCGCCAGCAGCCAACTCGGCGGGGGCGACAATGAGCAGTTCTTC

d_call: TRBD1
clone_size: -
j_call: TRBJ2-3
v_call: TRBV7-6
cdr3_aa: CASSSDRGFTDTQYF
cdr3_nt: TGTGCCAGCAGCTCGGACAGGGGGTTCACAGATACGCAGTATTTT

d_call: -
clone_size: -
j_call: TRBJ2-3
v_call: TRBV6-5
cdr3_aa: CASSQGWDTSAQYF
cdr3_nt: TGTGCCAGCAGCCAAGGTTGGGACACTTCGGCGCAGTATTTT

d_call: -
clone_size: -
j_call: TRBJ1-2
v_call: TRBV29-1
cdr3_aa: CSVERSRPGARGYTF
cdr3_nt: TGCAGCGTTGAGAGGAGTCGACCGGGAGCAAGGGGCTACACCTTC

d_call: TRBD1
clone_size: -
j_call: TRBJ2-7
v_call: TRBV28
cdr3_aa: CASSPSDRVIQGYEQYF
cdr3_nt: TGTGCCAGCAGTCCCAGCGACAGGGTAATTCAAGGCTACGAGCAGTACTTC

d_call: TRBD1
clone_size: -
j_call: TRBJ2-1
v_call: TRBV10-1
cdr3_aa: CASSGAGTEYNEQFF
cdr3_nt: TGCGCCAGCAGTGGGGCCGGGACAGAATACAATGAGCAGTTCTTC

d_call: TRBD2
clone_size: -
j_call: TRBJ2-2
v_call: TRBV6-5
cdr3_aa: CASMGLAGNTGELFF
cdr3_nt: TGTGCCAGCATGGGACTAGCGGGGAACACCGGGGAGCTGTTTTTT

d_call: TRBD2
clone_size: -
j_call: TRBJ2-1
v_call: TRBV5-1
cdr3_aa: CASSSGGYNEQFF
cdr3_nt: TGCGCCAGCAGCTCGGGGGGATACAATGAGCAGTTCTTC

d_call: TRBD1
clone_size: -
j_call: TRBJ2-7
v_call: TRBV28
cdr3_aa: CATWTGSYEQYF
cdr3_nt: TGTGCCACTTGGACAGGTTCCTACGAGCAGTACTTC

d_call: TRBD1
clone_size: -
j_call: TRBJ1-1
v_call: TRBV18
cdr3_aa: CASSLQGAGEAFF
cdr3_nt: TGTGCCAGCTCGCTCCAGGGGGCGGGTGAAGCTTTCTTT

d_call: TRBD1
clone_size: -
j_call: TRBJ2-1
v_call: TRBV7-9
cdr3_aa: CASSLRTGSNNEQFF
cdr3_nt: TGTGCCAGCAGCTTAAGGACAGGGTCCAACAATGAGCAGTTCTTC

d_call: -
clone_size: -
j_call: TRBJ2-5
v_call: TRBV4-1
cdr3_aa: CASSQARRQAQYF
cdr3_nt: TGCGCCAGCAGCCAAGCAAGGAGGCAGGCCCAGTACTTC

d_call: -
clone_size: few
j_call: TRBJ1-5
v_call: TRBV6-1
cdr3_aa: CASSDNRAPNQPQHF
cdr3_nt: TGTGCCAGCAGTGATAACAGGGCCCCCAATCAGCCCCAGCATTTT

d_call: -
clone_size: -
j_call: TRBJ1-1
v_call: TRBV2
cdr3_aa: CASSSTRDTEAFF
cdr3_nt: TGTGCCAGCAGTTCCACTAGGGACACTGAAGCTTTCTTT

d_call: -
clone_size: -
j_call: TRBJ2-7
v_call: TRBV7-9
cdr3_aa: CASKRGGGTYEQYF
cdr3_nt: TGTGCCAGCAAAAGAGGGGGGGGAACTTACGAGCAGTACTTC

d_call: -
clone_size: few
j_call: TRBJ1-3
v_call: TRBV28
cdr3_aa: CASSPGGNTIYF
cdr3_nt: TGTGCCAGCAGCCCCGGGGGGAACACCATATATTTT

d_call: -
clone_size: -
j_call: TRBJ1-4
v_call: TRBV6-6
cdr3_aa: CASSYGGFNEKLFF
cdr3_nt: TGTGCCAGCAGTTACGGGGGGTTTAATGAAAAACTGTTTTTT

d_call: TRBD1
clone_size: -
j_call: TRBJ1-3
v_call: TRBV6-5
cdr3_aa: CASSTGAGGNTIYF
cdr3_nt: TGTGCCAGCAGTACAGGGGCCGGTGGAAACACCATATATTTT

d_call: -
clone_size: -
j_call: TRBJ1-1
v_call: TRBV5-1
cdr3_aa: CASSLTALWDTEAFF
cdr3_nt: TGCGCCAGCAGCTTGACAGCCCTATGGGACACTGAAGCTTTCTTT

d_call: -
clone_size: -
j_call: TRBJ1-1
v_call: TRBV5-1
cdr3_aa: CASSWAGSGTEAFF
cdr3_nt: TGCGCCAGCAGCTGGGCGGGGAGCGGCACTGAAGCTTTCTTT

d_call: -
clone_size: -
j_call: TRBJ2-3
v_call: TRBV27
cdr3_aa: CASQQSLLEGTDTQYF
cdr3_nt: TGTGCCAGTCAACAATCCCTACTGGAGGGGACAGATACGCAGTATTTT

d_call: -
clone_size: -
j_call: TRBJ2-1
v_call: TRBV9
cdr3_aa: CASSVDRSYANEQFF
cdr3_nt: TGTGCCAGCAGCGTAGACAGGAGCTACGCCAATGAGCAGTTCTTC

d_call: TRBD2
clone_size: -
j_call: TRBJ2-5
v_call: TRBV14
cdr3_aa: CASSPGLAGEETQYF
cdr3_nt: TGTGCCAGCAGCCCGGGACTAGCGGGAGAAGAGACCCAGTACTTC